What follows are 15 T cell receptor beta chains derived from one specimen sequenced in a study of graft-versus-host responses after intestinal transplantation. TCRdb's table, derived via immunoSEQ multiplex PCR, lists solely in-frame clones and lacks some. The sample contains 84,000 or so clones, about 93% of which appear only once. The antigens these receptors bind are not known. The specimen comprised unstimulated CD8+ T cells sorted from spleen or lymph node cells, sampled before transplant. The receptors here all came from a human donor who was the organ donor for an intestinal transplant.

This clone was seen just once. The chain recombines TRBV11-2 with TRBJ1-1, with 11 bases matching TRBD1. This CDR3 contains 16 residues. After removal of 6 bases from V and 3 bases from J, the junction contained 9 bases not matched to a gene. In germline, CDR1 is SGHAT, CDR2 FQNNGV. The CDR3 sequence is CASSPPGQGGYTEAFF. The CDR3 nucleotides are TGTGCCAGCAGTCCTCCGGGACAGGGGGGTTACACTGAAGCTTTCTTT.

The CDR3, as DNA: TGCGCCAGCAGCTGGCCAGGATACGAGCAGTACTTC. Amino acid sequence: CASSWPGYEQYF. V gene TRBV4-1 combines with J gene TRBJ2-7, with D hard to call. The CDR3 has 12 residues. In germline, CDR1 is MGHRA, CDR2 YSYEKL. Trimming removed 5 bases from V and 4 bases from J, with 9 bases in between.

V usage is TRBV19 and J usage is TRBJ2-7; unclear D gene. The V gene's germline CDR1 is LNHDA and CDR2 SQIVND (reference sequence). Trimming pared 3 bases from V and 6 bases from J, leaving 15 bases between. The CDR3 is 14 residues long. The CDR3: CASSMSGSPREQYF. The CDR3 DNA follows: TGTGCCAGTAGTATGTCAGGTTCTCCCCGCGAGCAGTACTTC.

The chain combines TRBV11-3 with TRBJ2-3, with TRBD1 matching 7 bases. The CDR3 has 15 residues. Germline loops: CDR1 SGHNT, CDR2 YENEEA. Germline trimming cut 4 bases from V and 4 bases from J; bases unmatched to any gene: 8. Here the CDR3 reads CASSSGTVKADTQYF. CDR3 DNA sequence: TGTGCCAGCAGCTCCGGGACAGTGAAGGCAGATACGCAGTATTTT.

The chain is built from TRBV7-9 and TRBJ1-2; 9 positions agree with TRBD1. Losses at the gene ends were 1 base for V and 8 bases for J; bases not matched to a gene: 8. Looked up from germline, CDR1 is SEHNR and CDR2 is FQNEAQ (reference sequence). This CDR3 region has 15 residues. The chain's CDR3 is CASSLGIQGAGGYTF. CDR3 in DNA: TGTGCCAGCAGCTTAGGGATACAGGGGGCCGGGGGCTACACCTTC.

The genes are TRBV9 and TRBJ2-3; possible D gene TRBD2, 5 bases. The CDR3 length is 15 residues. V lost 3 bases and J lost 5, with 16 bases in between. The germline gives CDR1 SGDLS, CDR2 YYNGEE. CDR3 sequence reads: CASSAAPGRGDTQYF. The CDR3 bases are TGTGCCAGCAGCGCCGCCCCGGGGAGAGGAGATACGCAGTATTTT. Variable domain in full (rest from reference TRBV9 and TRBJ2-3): DSGVTQTPKHLITATGQRVTLRCSPRSGDLSVYWYQQSLDQGLQFLIQYYNGEERAKGNILERFSAQQFPDLHSELNLSSLELGDSALYFCASSAAPGRGDTQYFGPGTRLTVL.

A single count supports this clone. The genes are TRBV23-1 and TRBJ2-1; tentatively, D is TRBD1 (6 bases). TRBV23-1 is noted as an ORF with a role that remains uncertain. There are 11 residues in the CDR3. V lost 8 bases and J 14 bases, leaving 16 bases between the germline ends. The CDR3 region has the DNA TGCGCCAGCCCCAGGGGCGGAGAAGAGTTCTTC. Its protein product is CASPRGGEEFF.

The CDR3 is CASSARALDVAGLWETQYF. In nucleotides, the CDR3 is TGTGCCAGCAGCGCAAGGGCTCTAGACGTAGCGGGCCTATGGGAGACCCAGTACTTC. The chain combines TRBV7-3 with TRBJ2-5, with 7 bases that match TRBD2. Germline V gene sequence: CDR1 SGHTA, CDR2 FQGTGA. CDR3 length: 19 amino acids. Trimming took 5 bases from V and 5 from J; bases not matched to a gene: 23. Drawing the rest from reference TRBV7-3 and TRBJ2-5, the complete variable domain is GAGVSQTPSNKVTEKGKYVELRCDPISGHTALYWYRQSLGQGPEFLIYFQGTGAADDSGLPNDRFFAVRPEGSVSTLKIQRTERGDSAVYLCASSARALDVAGLWETQYFGPGTRLLVL.

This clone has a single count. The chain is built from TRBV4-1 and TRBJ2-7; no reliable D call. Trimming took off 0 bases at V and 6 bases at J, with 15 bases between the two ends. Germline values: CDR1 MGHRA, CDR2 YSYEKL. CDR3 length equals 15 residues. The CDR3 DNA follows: TGCGCCAGCAGCCAAGATAATTCGGTATTCTTCGAGCAGTACTTC. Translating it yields CASSQDNSVFFEQYF.

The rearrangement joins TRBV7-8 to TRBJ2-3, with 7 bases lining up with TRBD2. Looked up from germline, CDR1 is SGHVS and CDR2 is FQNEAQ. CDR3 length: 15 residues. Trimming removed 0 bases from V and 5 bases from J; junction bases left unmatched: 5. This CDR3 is CASSLARGGLDTQYF. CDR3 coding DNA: TGTGCCAGCAGCTTAGCGCGGGGAGGGCTAGATACGCAGTATTTT.

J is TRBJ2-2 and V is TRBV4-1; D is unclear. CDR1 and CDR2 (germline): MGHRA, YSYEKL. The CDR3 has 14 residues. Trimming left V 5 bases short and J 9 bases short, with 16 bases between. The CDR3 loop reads CASSTRGEHRELFF. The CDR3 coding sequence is TGCGCCAGCAGCACGCGAGGTGAACATAGGGAGCTGTTTTTT.

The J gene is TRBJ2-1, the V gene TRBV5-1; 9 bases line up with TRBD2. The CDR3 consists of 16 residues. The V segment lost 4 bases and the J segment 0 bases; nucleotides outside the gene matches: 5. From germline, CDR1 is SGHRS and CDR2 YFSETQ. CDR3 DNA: TGCGCCAGCAGCACGGGACTAGCAGGCTCCTACAATGAGCAGTTCTTC. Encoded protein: CASSTGLAGSYNEQFF. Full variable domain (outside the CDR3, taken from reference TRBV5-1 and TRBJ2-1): KAGVTQTPRYLIKTRGQQVTLSCSPISGHRSVSWYQQTPGQGLQFLFEYFSETQRNKGNFPGRFSGRQFSNSRSEMNVSTLELGDSALYLCASSTGLAGSYNEQFFGPGTRLTVL.

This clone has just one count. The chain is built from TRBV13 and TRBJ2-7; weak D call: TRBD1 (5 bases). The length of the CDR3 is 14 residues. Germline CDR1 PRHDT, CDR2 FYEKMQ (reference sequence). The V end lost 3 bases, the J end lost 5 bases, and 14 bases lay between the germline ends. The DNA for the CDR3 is TGTGCCAGCAGCTTGGGGCGGAGCCTAGACGAGCAGTACTTC. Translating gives CASSLGRSLDEQYF.

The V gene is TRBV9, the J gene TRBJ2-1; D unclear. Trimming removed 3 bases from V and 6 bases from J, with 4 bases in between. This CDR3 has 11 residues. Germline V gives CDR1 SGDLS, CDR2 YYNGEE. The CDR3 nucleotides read TGTGCCAGCAGCGGGGCCAATGAGCAGTTCTTC. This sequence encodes CASSGANEQFF.

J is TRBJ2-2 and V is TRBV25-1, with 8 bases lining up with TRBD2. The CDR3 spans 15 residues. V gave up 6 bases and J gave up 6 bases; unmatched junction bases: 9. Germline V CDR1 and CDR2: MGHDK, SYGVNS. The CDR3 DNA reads TGTGCCAGCAGAGGGAAGCGGGAGAATCCCGGGGAGCTGTTTTTT. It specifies CASRGKRENPGELFF.